Shown below are 10 T cell receptor beta chains from a single sample sequenced in a study of CD8+ T cells in alopecia areata. TCR sequencing used cDNA made by reverse transcription of extracted RNA. The assay was immunoSEQ multiplex PCR, and TCRdb's table has in-frame clones only and misses some. The sample shows approximately 65,000 clones, under 55% of them seen only once. Sample: CD8+ T cells sorted from blood, taken at week 0. The receptors stem from a human donor with alopecia areata.

V usage is TRBV6-1 and J usage is TRBJ1-1; TRBD1 agrees at 8 bases. The ends lost 6 bases at V and 4 bases at J; junction bases unmatched: 10. This CDR3 contains 15 residues. CDR1 and CDR2 from the germline V gene are MNHNS and SASEGT. The CDR3: CASSETGEGSTEAFF. DNA for the CDR3: TGTGCCAGCAGCGAGACAGGGGAGGGGAGCACTGAAGCTTTCTTT.

The chain links TRBV30 to TRBJ2-1, with D uncertain. Germline V gene lookup returns CDR1 GTSNPN and CDR2 SVGIG (reference sequence). The CDR3 loop spans 13 amino acids. The ends were cut back, 0 bases at V and 4 bases at J, with 7 bases in the middle. As DNA, the CDR3 is TGTGCCTGGAGTGTAGGTTTTTACAATGAGCAGTTCTTC. This gives the protein CAWSVGFYNEQFF.

V usage is TRBV9 and J usage is TRBJ1-1, with D tentatively TRBD1 (5 bases). The length of the CDR3 is 15 residues. CDR1 SGDLS and CDR2 YYNGEE come from the germline V gene. V was trimmed by 0 bases and J by 4 bases, leaving 13 bases between them. The CDR3 bases are TGTGCCAGCAGCGTAGGAGTGGGGCGGATCACTGAAGCTTTCTTT. Residues: CASSVGVGRITEAFF.

The chain links TRBV6-4 to TRBJ1-5, with no clear D. The CDR3 totals 15 residues. From germline, CDR1 is MRHNA and CDR2 SNTAGT. The V and J ends lost 2 bases and 5 bases respectively, with 13 bases between them. As DNA, the CDR3 is TGTGCCAGCAGTGACGCTCGTGCCGGAGATCAGCCCCAGCATTTT. This encodes CASSDARAGDQPQHF.

A few counts support this clone. This sequence joins TRBV6-5 and TRBJ2-1, with D unclear. The V gene's germline CDR1 is MNHEY and CDR2 SVGAGI. CDR3 size: 15 residues. The V and J ends lost 0 bases and 5 bases respectively, with 11 bases between them. CDR3 residues: CASSYSRRSDNEQFF. In nucleotides, the CDR3 is TGTGCCAGCAGTTACTCACGAAGGTCTGACAATGAGCAGTTCTTC.

This rearrangement joins TRBV29-1 to TRBJ2-2; D is possibly TRBD1 (6 bases). The CDR3 runs 14 residues. Germline CDR1 reads SQVTM; CDR2 reads ANQGSEA. V was cut by 6 bases and J by 0 bases, with 11 bases left in between. The CDR3 loop is CSVLGTSNTGELFF. The CDR3 coding sequence is TGCAGCGTCCTGGGGACATCGAACACCGGGGAGCTGTTTTTT.

The rearrangement uses TRBV27 and TRBJ2-1; the D gene is possibly TRBD1 (5 bases). Germline V gene sequence: CDR1 MNHEY, CDR2 SMNVEV (reference sequence). The V gene lost 3 bases and the J gene lost 0 bases, with 6 bases spanning the gap. This CDR3 comprises 14 residues. CDR3 sequence (DNA): TGTGCCAGCAGTTTTCAGGGCTCCTACAATGAGCAGTTCTTC. It translates to CASSFQGSYNEQFF.

The chain has TRBV4-3 and TRBJ2-3; TRBD1 is a possible D gene (6 bases). Trimming took 0 bases from V and 2 from J, leaving 15 bases between them. CDR3 length: 17 residues. Looked up from germline, CDR1 is LGHNA and CDR2 is YSLEER. This CDR3 reads CASSQERGTGITDTQYF. The CDR3 DNA reads TGCGCCAGCAGCCAAGAAAGGGGGACGGGGATCACAGATACGCAGTATTTT.

This clone was counted a single time. This chain links TRBV13 with TRBJ2-2; 9 positions agree with TRBD1. Trimming took 5 bases from V and 4 from J; bases not matched to a gene: 8. Germline V gives CDR1 PRHDT, CDR2 FYEKMQ (reference sequence). The CDR3 sequence is 16 residues long. Here the CDR3 reads CASSPRTGVPTGELFF. The CDR3 nucleotides are TGTGCCAGCAGCCCACGGACAGGGGTCCCCACCGGGGAGCTGTTTTTT.

This clone was recorded at least ten times. This chain joins TRBV7-9 and TRBJ2-7, with unresolved D. Trimming cost V 1 base and J 3 bases, with 10 bases left between them. Germline V lookup: CDR1 SEHNR, CDR2 FQNEAQ (reference sequence). The CDR3 is 14 amino acids. The CDR3 sequence is CASSLVGPDYEQYF. The CDR3 nucleotides are TGTGCCAGCAGCTTAGTTGGGCCGGACTACGAGCAGTACTTC.